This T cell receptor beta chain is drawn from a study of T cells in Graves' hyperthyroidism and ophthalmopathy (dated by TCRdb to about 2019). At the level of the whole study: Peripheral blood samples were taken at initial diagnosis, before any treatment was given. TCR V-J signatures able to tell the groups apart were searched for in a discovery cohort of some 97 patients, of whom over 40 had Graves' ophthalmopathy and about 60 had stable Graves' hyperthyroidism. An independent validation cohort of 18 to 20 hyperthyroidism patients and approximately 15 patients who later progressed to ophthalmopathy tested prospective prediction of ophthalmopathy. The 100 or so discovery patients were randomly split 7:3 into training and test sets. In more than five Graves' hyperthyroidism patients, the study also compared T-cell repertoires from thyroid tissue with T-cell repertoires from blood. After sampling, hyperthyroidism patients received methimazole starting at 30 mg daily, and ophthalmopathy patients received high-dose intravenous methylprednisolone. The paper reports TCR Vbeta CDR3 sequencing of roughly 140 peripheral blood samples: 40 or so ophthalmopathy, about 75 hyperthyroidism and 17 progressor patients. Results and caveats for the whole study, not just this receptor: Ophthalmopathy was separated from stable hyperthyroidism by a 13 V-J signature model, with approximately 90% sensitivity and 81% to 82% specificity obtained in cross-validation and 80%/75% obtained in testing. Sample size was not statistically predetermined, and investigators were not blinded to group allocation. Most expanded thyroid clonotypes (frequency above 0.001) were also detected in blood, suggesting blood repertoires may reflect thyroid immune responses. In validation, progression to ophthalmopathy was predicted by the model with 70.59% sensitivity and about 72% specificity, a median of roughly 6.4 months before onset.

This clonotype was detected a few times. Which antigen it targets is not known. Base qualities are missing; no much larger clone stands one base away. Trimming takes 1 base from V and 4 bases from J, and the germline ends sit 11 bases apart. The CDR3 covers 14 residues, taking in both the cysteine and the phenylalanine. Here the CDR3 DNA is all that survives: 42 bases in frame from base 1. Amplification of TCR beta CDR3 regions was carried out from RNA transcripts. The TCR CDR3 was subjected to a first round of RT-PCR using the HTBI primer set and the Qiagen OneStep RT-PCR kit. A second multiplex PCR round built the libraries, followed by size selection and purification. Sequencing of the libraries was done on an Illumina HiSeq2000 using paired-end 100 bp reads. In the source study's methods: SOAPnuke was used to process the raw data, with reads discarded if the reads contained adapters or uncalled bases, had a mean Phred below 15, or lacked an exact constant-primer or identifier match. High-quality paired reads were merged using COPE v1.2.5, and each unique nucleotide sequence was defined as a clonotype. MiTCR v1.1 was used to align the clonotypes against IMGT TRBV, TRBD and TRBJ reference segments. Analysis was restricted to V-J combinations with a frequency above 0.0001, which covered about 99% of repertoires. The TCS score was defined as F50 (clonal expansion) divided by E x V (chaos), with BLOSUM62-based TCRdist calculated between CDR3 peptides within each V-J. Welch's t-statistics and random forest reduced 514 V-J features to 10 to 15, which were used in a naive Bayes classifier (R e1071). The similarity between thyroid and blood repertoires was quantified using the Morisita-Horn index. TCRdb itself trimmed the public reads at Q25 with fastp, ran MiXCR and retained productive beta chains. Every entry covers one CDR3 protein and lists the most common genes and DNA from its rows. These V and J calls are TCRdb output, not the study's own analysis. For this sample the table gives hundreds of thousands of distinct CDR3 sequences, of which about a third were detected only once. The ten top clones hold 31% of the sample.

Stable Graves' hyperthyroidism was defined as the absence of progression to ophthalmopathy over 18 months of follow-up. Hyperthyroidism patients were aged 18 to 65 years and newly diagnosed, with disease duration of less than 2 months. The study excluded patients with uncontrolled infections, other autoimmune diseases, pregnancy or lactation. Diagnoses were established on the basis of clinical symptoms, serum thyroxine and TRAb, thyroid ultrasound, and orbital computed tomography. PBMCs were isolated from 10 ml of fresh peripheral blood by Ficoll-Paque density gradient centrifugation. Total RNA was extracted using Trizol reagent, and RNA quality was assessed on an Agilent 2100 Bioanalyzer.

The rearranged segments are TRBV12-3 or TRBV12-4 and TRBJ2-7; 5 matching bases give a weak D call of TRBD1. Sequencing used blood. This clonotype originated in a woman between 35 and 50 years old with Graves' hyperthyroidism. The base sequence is TGTGCCAGCAGTTTAGGTCCAGGGCCGTACGAGCAGTACTTC. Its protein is CASSLGPGPYEQYF.